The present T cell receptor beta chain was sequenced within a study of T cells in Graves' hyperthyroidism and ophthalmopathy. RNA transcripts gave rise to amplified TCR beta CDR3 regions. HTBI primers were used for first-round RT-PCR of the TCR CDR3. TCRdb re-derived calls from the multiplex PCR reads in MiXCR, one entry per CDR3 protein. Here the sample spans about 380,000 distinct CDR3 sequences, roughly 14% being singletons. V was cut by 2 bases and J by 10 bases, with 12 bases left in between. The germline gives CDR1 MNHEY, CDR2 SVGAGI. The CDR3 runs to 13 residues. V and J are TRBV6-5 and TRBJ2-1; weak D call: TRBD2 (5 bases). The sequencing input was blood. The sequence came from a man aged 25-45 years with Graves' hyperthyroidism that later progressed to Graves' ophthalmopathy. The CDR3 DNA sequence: TGTGCCAGCAGTTACGTCGTCGGGGAAGAGCAGTTCTTC. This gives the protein CASSYVVGEEQFF.